This T cell receptor beta chain was found in a study of OX40 agonist ivuxolimab in advanced cancers. About the full investigation: The costimulatory receptor OX40 (CD134) was targeted by ivuxolimab, a fully human IgG2 agonistic monoclonal antibody. The paper reports the monotherapy dose-escalation portion (N of about 54 patients) of the phase I ivuxolimab trial. A male proportion of around 80% and a mean age of 60 years, ranging from about 20 to 80, were recorded for the dose-escalation cohort. Intravenous ivuxolimab was administered to patients every 2 weeks at six dose levels: 0.01, 0.1, 0.3, 1.5, 3 and 10 mg/kg. Partial responses occurred in three dose-escalation patients, of whom one had hepatocellular carcinoma and two had cutaneous melanoma. The purpose of peripheral TCRbeta sequencing was to test whether ivuxolimab changed TCR sequence diversity and led to clonal T-cell expansion. Of the roughly 51 patients in dose escalation, 19 had hepatocellular carcinoma, some 15 had melanoma, 9 had renal cell carcinoma and 9 had head and neck cancer. Patients were allowed to have had prior anti-PD-1, anti-PD-L1 or anti-CTLA-4 therapy, and around 41% of the dose-escalation patients had previously received checkpoint inhibitors. On the study overall, not on this receptor specifically: At doses of 0.1 to 3.0 mg/kg, clonal expansion of both CD4+ and CD8+ T cells in blood was seen between baseline and week 6. Low levels of normalized T-cell clonal expansion were also seen in some patients who did not respond. On average, CD8+ T cells showed more expanded clones than CD4+ T cells after ivuxolimab. Which antigens the clonally expanded peripheral T cells were specific for was not determined. In the 0.1-3.0 mg/kg groups, partial responders were among the patients with the lowest normalized peripheral clonal expansion, particularly in CD8+ T cells.

CDR1 and CDR2 are drawn from the germline V gene: SGHAT, FQNNGV. Its CDR3 holds 14 amino acids, cysteine through phenylalanine. The retained sequence is limited to the CDR3, 42 bases, with the frame set at the first base. Germline trimming: 5 bases from V, 3 bases from J; junction bases outside gene matches: 2. In regard to this clone: Its antigen specificity is not known. No qualities accompany the bases; no much larger clone lies one base away.

The trial excluded patients who had a history of autoimmune disease or who were on systemic immunosuppression. Peripheral blood for TCR sequencing was collected from all dose cohorts at baseline, on cycle 4 day 1, and on cycle 7 day 1. Samples came from an open-label, multicenter, first-in-human phase I dose-escalation trial of ivuxolimab. Adults with locally advanced or metastatic melanoma, renal cell carcinoma, hepatocellular carcinoma or head and neck squamous cell carcinoma were enrolled in the trial. CD4+ and CD8+ T cells were sorted separately from peripheral blood before TCR sequencing. Genomic DNA was extracted from sorted cells for sequencing of the TCRbeta CDR3 region. TCRbeta CDR3 regions were sequenced using the immunoSEQ Assay. TCRdb stores this immuneACCESS table with in-frame sequences only. Part of the clones is absent; in the studies checked, under half of the shortfall reflects unresolved V genes, and no reason is known for the rest. The table for this sample lists 75,000 to 80,000 clones; about 87% of them were counted only once. Together, the top ten hold around 0.56% of the sample.

This receptor was obtained from an adult with an advanced solid tumor such as melanoma, head and neck, liver or kidney cancer. The chain couples TRBV11-2 to TRBJ1-4, and 8 junction bases match TRBD1. The specimen comprised CD4+ or CD8+ T cells sorted from blood, sampled in a trial of the OX40 agonist ivuxolimab. The CDR3 sequence is CASSVGQANEKLFF. The sequenced DNA is TGTGCCAGCAGCGTGGGACAGGCTAATGAAAAACTGTTTTTT.